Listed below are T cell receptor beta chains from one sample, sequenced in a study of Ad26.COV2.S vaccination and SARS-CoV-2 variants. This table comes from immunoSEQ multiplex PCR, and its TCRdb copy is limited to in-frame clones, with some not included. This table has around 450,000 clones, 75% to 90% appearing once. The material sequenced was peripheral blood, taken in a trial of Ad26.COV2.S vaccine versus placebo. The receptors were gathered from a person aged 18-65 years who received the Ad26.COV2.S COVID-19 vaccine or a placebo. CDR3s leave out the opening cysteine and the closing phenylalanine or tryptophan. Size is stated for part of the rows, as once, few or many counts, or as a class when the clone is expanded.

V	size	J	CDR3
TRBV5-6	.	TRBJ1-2	ASSYRTGGYGYT
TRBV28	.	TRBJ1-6	ASFSRPNNSPLH
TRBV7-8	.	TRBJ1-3	ASSFSAGNTIY
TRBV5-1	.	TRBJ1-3	ASSSTQGVSGNTIY
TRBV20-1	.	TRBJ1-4	SASDSNEKLF
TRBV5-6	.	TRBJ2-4	ASSFQGPKNIQY
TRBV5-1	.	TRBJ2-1	ASSYLNRGNEQF
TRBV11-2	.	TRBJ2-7	ASSLLPQGSYEQY
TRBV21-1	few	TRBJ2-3	ASSKRGLCGQMTHVNTQY
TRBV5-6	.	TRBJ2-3	ASSFGERGGEDTQY
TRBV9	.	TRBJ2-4	ASSLGGTKNIQY
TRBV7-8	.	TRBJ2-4	ASSPWPRRAKNIQY
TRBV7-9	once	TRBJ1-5	ASNPSTGGVSQPQH
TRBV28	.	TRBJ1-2	ASSLWGTTNYGYT
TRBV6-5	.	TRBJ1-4	ASIGRGVANEKLF
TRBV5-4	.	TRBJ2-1	ASSPGTSGMGGEQF
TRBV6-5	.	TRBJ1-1	ATTGGAEAF
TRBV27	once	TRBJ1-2	ASSPTETVYGYT
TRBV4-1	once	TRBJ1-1	ASSQGHPRGTEAF
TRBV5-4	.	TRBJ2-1	ASSQHPSYNEQF
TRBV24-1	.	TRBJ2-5	ATSDASVWETQY
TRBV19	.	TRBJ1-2	ASSILGHYGYT